This T cell receptor (beta chain) was profiled in a study of T-cell memory formation after mild COVID-19. A single record per CDR3 protein comes from TCRdb applying MiXCR to the 5' RACE reads. This table holds some 110,000 distinct CDR3 sequences, approximately 15% found once. Whole-study findings and limits: Day 15 to 85 contractors were CD4/CD8 balanced; later expanders leaned CD4+.

Comment on this clonotype: Antigen: not known.

Trimming took 1 base from V and 4 from J, leaving 19 bases between them. Germline CDR1 reads MGHRA; CDR2 reads YSYEKL. This CDR3 has 17 residues. Sequencing input: PBMCs or a T cell subset sorted from them (not recorded which). The chain couples TRBV4-1 to TRBJ1-2; D gene unclear. This sequence was found in an adult woman who had mild COVID-19 (a few samples of this study predate the infection). Cell type and time point are not known. The CDR3 region is CASSQVHWSFGGYGYTF. CDR3 DNA sequence: TGCGCCAGCAGCCAAGTACACTGGAGCTTTGGAGGCTATGGCTACACCTTC.